Listed below are T cell receptor beta chains from one sample, sequenced in a study of metastatic and nonmetastatic thyroid tumors. TCRdb reprocessed the PCR reads via MiXCR. The repertoire consists of tens of thousands of clones, with around 20% occurring once and the leading ten covering about a sixth. The sample taken for sequencing was blood. These receptors originate from a female donor with papillary thyroid cancer or a benign thyroid nodule (not recorded which). Some clones in this sample may be carry-over from other donors' samples. The CDR3 runs from the conserved cysteine through the conserved F or W. D genes are given only for firm matches. Expanded clones are given a class, and other clones once, few, many or no size at all.

j_call clone_size v_call d_call cdr3_nt cdr3_aa
TRBJ2-7 few TRBV7-9 TRBD1 TGTGCCAGCAGCCAAGCCGGGACAGTTTACGAGCAGTACTTC CASSQAGTVYEQYF
TRBJ1-2 many TRBV28 - TGTGCCATTCGGGGCCCCCACCGGGGCTACACCTTC CAIRGPHRGYTF
TRBJ2-7 many TRBV2 - TGTGCCAGCGGTAGCGGAAGCTCCTACGAGCAGTACTTC CASGSGSSYEQYF
TRBJ2-5 few TRBV27 - TGTGCCAGCAGTTTATCTCGCAGGGTGGAGACCCAGTACTTC CASSLSRRVETQYF
TRBJ1-5 few TRBV2 TRBD1 TGTGCCAGCAGTGTCGACAGGGACAATCAGCCCCAGCATTTT CASSVDRDNQPQHF
TRBJ1-2 - TRBV6-2/TRBV6-3 - TGTGCCAGCAGTTATCATGGGGGCGCGTATGGCTACACCTTC CASSYHGGAYGYTF
TRBJ2-3 - TRBV6-1 TRBD2 TGTGCCAGCAGTGAACTAGCGGACACAGATAAGCAGTATTTT CASSELADTDKQYF
TRBJ1-5 many TRBV30 - TGTGCCTGGAGTGTACAGAGCAATCAGCCCCAGCATTTT CAWSVQSNQPQHF
TRBJ1-5 many TRBV7-8 - TGTGCCAGCAGCATATCTCTGAGTCATCAGCCCCAGCATTTT CASSISLSHQPQHF
TRBJ1-6 once TRBV5-1 - TGCGCCAGCAGTGATGGGGGGAGCTCCTATAATTCACCCCTCCACTTT CASSDGGSSYNSPLHF
TRBJ1-1 - TRBV10-3 - TGTACCATCAGCGAGACTCCGAACACTGAAGCTTTCTTT CTISETPNTEAFF
TRBJ2-1 many TRBV11-2 TRBD2 TGTGCCAGCAGCGTACTAGCGGGAGGGTACAATGAGCAGTTCTTC CASSVLAGGYNEQFF
TRBJ2-7 many TRBV20-1 - TGCAGTGCTAGACAGGGTCACGAGCAGTACTTC CSARQGHEQYF
TRBJ1-5 - TRBV7-3 - TGTGCCAGCAGCTTAATCCCGTCGGGGCGCTATCCGAGAAGAAATCAGCCCCAGCATTTT CASSLIPSGRYPRRNQPQHF
TRBJ2-1 - TRBV6-4 - TGTGCCAGCAGTTACACTATGATCTCCTACAATGAGCAGTTCTTC CASSYTMISYNEQFF
TRBJ2-5 many TRBV7-8 TRBD1 TGTGCCAGCAGCTTCGAATACAGTGACAGGGTACAGGAGACCCAGTACTTC CASSFEYSDRVQETQYF
TRBJ1-5 many TRBV20-1 - TGCAGTGCTAGAAAGTCCGGGCAGTTCAATCAGCCCCAGCATTTT CSARKSGQFNQPQHF
TRBJ1-2 many TRBV15 TRBD1 TGTGCCACCAGCAGGGAGGGGGCAGGGGGCTACACCTTC CATSREGAGGYTF
TRBJ2-7 - TRBV11-1 - TGTGCCAGCAGCTTAGATGGCAGGCAGCTCTCCTACGAGCAGTACTTC CASSLDGRQLSYEQYF
TRBJ2-3 few TRBV6-1 - TGTGCCAGCAGCTCGTGGAGTTACACAGATACGCAGTATTTT CASSSWSYTDTQYF
TRBJ2-6 few TRBV28 - TGCGCCAGCAGTTTATCCGCGGGGATGTGGGCCAACGTCCTGACTTTC CASSLSAGMWANVLTF
TRBJ1-1 few TRBV5-1 - TGCGCCAGCAGCTCAAGGGCTGACCTCATGAACACTGAAGCTTTCTTT CASSSRADLMNTEAFF
TRBJ1-1 few TRBV6-5 TRBD1 TGTGCCAGCAGTTACGCGCCAGGGGGCCTGAACACTGAAGCTTTCTTT CASSYAPGGLNTEAFF
TRBJ2-5 many TRBV5-6 TRBD2 TGTGCCAGCAGCATAGCGGGAGTGGAGACCCAGTACTTC CASSIAGVETQYF
TRBJ1-1 many TRBV5-1 - TGCGCCAGCAGCTTGTACGGGCACGGCACTGAAGCTTTCTTT CASSLYGHGTEAFF
TRBJ1-3 - TRBV6-1 - TGTGCCAGCAGCCAAACTACCGGCTCTGGAAACACCATATATTTT CASSQTTGSGNTIYF
TRBJ1-1 many TRBV11-2 - TGTGCCAGCAGCCGCGGGTCTGAAGCTTTCTTT CASSRGSEAFF
TRBJ2-5 - TRBV5-1 TRBD2 TGCGCCAGCAGCTCATCTCAGCGGGAAACACAAGAGACCCAGTACTTC CASSSSQRETQETQYF
TRBJ2-7 - TRBV10-1 TRBD2 TGCGCCAGCAGTGAAACCGGACTAGCGCTTTACGAGCAGTACTTC CASSETGLALYEQYF
TRBJ2-5 few TRBV19 TRBD1 TGTGCCAGTAGTCTATACAGGGGGCAAGAGACCCAGTACTTC CASSLYRGQETQYF
TRBJ2-7 large TRBV12-3/TRBV12-4 TRBD2 TGTGCCAGCAGTTTATCGACTAGCGGGCTCCCTTACGAGCAGTACTTC CASSLSTSGLPYEQYF
TRBJ1-2 - TRBV6-1 TRBD1 TGTGCCACCGCACCAGGGGGCAACTATGGCTACACCTTC CATAPGGNYGYTF
TRBJ1-1 many TRBV5-1 - TGCGCCAGCAGCTTGGAAGTGAACACTGAAGCTTTCTTT CASSLEVNTEAFF
TRBJ2-7 many TRBV12-3/TRBV12-4 TRBD2 TGTGCCAGCAGTTCCGTCCTCGGACTAGCGGGAACGTACGAGCAGTACTTC CASSSVLGLAGTYEQYF
TRBJ1-6 - TRBV11-2 TRBD1 TGTGCCAGCAGCAGACAGGGCCCGGGGAATAATTCACCCCTCCACTTT CASSRQGPGNNSPLHF
TRBJ2-6 - TRBV18 - TGTGCCAGCTCACCAGTTGGGGGTACCGGCTCTGCCGGGGCCAACGTCCTGACTTTC CASSPVGGTGSAGANVLTF
TRBJ1-2 many TRBV9 - TGTGCCAGCAGCCCACAGAACGGTGGCTACACCTTC CASSPQNGGYTF
TRBJ2-7 - TRBV30 - TGTGCCTGGAGTTCGGTCGGTACCTACGAGCAGTACTTC CAWSSVGTYEQYF
TRBJ2-1 - TRBV6-1 - TGTGCCAGCAACTTAGTCAATGAGCAGTTCTTC CASNLVNEQFF
TRBJ2-7 few TRBV9 - TGTGCCAGCAGCCCTTGGGCGAGCTCCTACGAGCAGTACTTC CASSPWASSYEQYF